The rows below give T cell receptor beta chains drawn from one sample of a study of T cells in Graves' hyperthyroidism and ophthalmopathy. TCRdb ran MiXCR on the multiplex PCR reads and lists one entry per CDR3 protein. This table has hundreds of thousands of distinct CDR3 sequences, approximately 15% appearing once. The sample comprised blood. These receptors came from a woman aged 18-29 years with Graves' hyperthyroidism. Each CDR3 is given with its conserved first and last residue. The D gene is left open where the match is weak.

d_gene	j_gene	v_gene	CDR3aa
TRBD2	TRBJ2-1	TRBV9	CASSSGGDSYNEQFF
.	TRBJ2-7	TRBV18	CASSPGLDYEQYF
TRBD1	TRBJ1-2	TRBV18	CASSPSGTANYGYTF
.	TRBJ2-7	TRBV6-5	CASSYSRALSYEQYF
.	TRBJ2-7	TRBV28	CASSTLPVYEQYF
TRBD1	TRBJ2-7	TRBV7-3	CASSLQGLGYEQYF
.	TRBJ2-3	TRBV12-3/TRBV12-4	CASSIRTSTDTQYF
TRBD2	TRBJ2-7	TRBV7-6	CASSLGPTGGLYEQYF
.	TRBJ1-2	TRBV10-3	CAISPEGSYGYTF
TRBD1	TRBJ1-5	TRBV5-5	CASSLGDSDQPQHF
TRBD2	TRBJ2-3	TRBV7-3	CASSPKREGTDTQYF
.	TRBJ1-4	TRBV2	CASTGATNEKLFF
TRBD2	TRBJ2-3	TRBV2	CASSEGGTLLSSTDTQYF
.	TRBJ2-3	TRBV6-1	CARTHPPSTDTQYF
.	TRBJ2-5	TRBV4-1	CASSQAWGETQYF
TRBD2	TRBJ2-7	TRBV20-1	CSALAGGPYEQYF
TRBD1	TRBJ2-5	TRBV19	CASSGGTGGRYQETQYF
.	TRBJ1-6	TRBV27	CASSFMTPANSPLHF
.	TRBJ2-1	TRBV29-1	CSVHRGYETDYNEQFF
.	TRBJ1-1	TRBV3-1	CASSLGPYSEAFF
TRBD2	TRBJ2-5	TRBV29-1	CSVRGGETQYF
TRBD1	TRBJ1-5	TRBV30	CAWSAGDPGGAVQHF
TRBD2	TRBJ2-3	TRBV24-1	CASQAGGTTDTQYF